This TCR beta chain was profiled in a study of T cell changes during pregnancy in multiple sclerosis. The CDR3 spans 15 residues. Germline V gives CDR1 SGHDT, CDR2 YYEEEE. Trimming cost V 2 bases and J 6 bases, with 15 bases left between them. Repertoires were generated with immunoSEQ multiplex PCR, while TCRdb's copy carries only in-frame clones and drops some. In the table there are about 48,000 clones, 88% of which are singletons. The TCR originated in a female donor with multiple sclerosis, enrolled in a pregnancy study. This chain connects TRBV5-6 to TRBJ1-5, with D uncertain. Here the sequenced sample was CD4+ T cells from peripheral blood mononuclear cells, taken in the second trimester of pregnancy. CDR3 nucleotide sequence: TGTGCCAGCAGCTTATGGCAGGCCCCGGTTCAGCCCCAGCATTTT. Its protein is CASSLWQAPVQPQHF.